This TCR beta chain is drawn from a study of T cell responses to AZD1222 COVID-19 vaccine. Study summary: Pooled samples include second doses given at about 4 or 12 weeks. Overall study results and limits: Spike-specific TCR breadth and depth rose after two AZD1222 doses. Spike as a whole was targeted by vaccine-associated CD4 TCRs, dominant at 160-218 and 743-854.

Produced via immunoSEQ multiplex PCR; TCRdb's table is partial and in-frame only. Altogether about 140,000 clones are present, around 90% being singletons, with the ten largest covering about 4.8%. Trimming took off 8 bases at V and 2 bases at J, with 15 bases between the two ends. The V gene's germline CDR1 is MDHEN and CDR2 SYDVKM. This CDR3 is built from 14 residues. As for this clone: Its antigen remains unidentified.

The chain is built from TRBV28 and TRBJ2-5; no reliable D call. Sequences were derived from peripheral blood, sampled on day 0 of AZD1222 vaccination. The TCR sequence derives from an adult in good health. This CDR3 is CASGVWREQETQYF. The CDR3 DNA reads TGTGCCAGCGGGGTTTGGAGAGAACAAGAGACCCAGTACTTC.